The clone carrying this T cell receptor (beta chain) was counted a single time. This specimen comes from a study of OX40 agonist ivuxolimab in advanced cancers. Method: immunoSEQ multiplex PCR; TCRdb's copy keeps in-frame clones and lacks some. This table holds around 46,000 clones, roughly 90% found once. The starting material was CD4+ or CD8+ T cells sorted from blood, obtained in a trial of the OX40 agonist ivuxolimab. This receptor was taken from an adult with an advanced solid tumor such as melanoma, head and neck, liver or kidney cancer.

The CDR3 nucleotides read TGTGCCAGCAGCTTGGGGCTGAAGGTTAACTACGAGCAGTACTTC. It encodes CASSLGLKVNYEQYF. The rearrangement uses TRBV5-6 and TRBJ2-7; D gene unclear. The CDR3 consists of 15 residues. V was cut by 0 bases and J by 3 bases, with 13 bases left in between. Germline-derived CDR1 and CDR2 are SGHDT and YYEEEE. Combining the CDR3 with reference TRBV5-6 and TRBJ2-7 gives the whole variable domain DAGVTQSPTHLIKTRGQQVTLRCSPKSGHDTVSWYQQALGQGPQFIFQYYEEEERQRGNFPDRFSGHQFPNYSSELNVNALLLGDSALYLCASSLGLKVNYEQYFGPGTRLTVT.